This TCR beta chain emerged from a study of T cell clones after liver transplantation. On the study more broadly: A pre-transplant mixed lymphocyte reaction with TCRbeta sequencing defined graft-donor-reactive clones followed in post-transplant blood. Timepoints were pre-transplant, pre-withdrawal, and after withdrawal was completed or failed. Apart from three HCV-positive recipients, transplants were for non-autoimmune, non-viral reasons.

Study-wide results and caveats: Circulating graft-donor-reactive CD4 TCRbeta sequences fell significantly post-transplant in most of the 8 subjects.

About this clone: What it binds is not known.

CDR3 length: 13 amino acids. From germline, CDR1 is MNHEY and CDR2 SMNVEV (reference sequence). The V gene lost 6 bases and the J gene lost 1 base, with 9 bases spanning the gap. Only in-frame clones appear in the TCRdb table, and some are missing; sequencing was by immunoSEQ multiplex PCR. The sample consists of around 100,000 clones, approximately 79% of them appearing once. This clonotype originated in a human patient who received a liver transplant. The graft donor may be the source of some T cells. The sample in question was CD4+ T cells from blood, obtained 45 to 50 months after liver transplant. The chain links TRBV27 to TRBJ1-1; D not resolved. CDR3 protein: CASSPRKNTEAFF. The CDR3 nucleotides are TGTGCCAGCAGCCCCCGCAAGAACACTGAAGCTTTCTTT.